The clone carrying this T cell receptor beta chain rates as medium-sized. This CDR3 is 16 amino acids long. V was trimmed by 1 base and J by 0 bases, leaving 12 bases between them. Per germline, CDR1 MNHNY and CDR2 SVGAGI (reference sequence). This entry is derived from a study of T cell changes during pregnancy in multiple sclerosis. Clones were sequenced by immunoSEQ multiplex PCR, and TCRdb holds only the in-frame ones, with some missing. The sample carries fewer than 12,000 clones, about 89% recorded once. This material consisted of CD8+ T cells from peripheral blood mononuclear cells, taken in the first trimester of pregnancy. The sequence derives from a female donor in good health, enrolled as a control in a pregnancy study. The rearrangement joins TRBV6-6 to TRBJ1-1; no clear D. CDR3 residues: CASSYLFRGLNTEAFF. The DNA of the CDR3 is TGTGCCAGCAGTTACTTATTTCGTGGGCTGAACACTGAAGCTTTCTTT.